One sample yielded the 25 T cell receptor beta chains listed below, sequenced in a study of blood T cell repertoires in COVID-19. TCRdb's copy holds only in-frame clones and misses some; the assay was immunoSEQ multiplex PCR. The table includes roughly 230,000 clones, around 84% detected once. Input material: peripheral blood. Every receptor here comes from a man aged 40-49 years with acute or convalescent COVID-19.

The CDR3 loop is CASSLFSGQGGHEQYF. The CDR3, as DNA: TGCGCCAGCAGCTTGTTTTCGGGACAGGGGGGGCACGAGCAGTACTTC. This chain links TRBV5-1 with TRBJ2-7; 11 bases are a match to TRBD1. The CDR3 consists of 16 residues. V lost 1 base to trimming and J lost 5 bases; unmatched junction nucleotides: 8. Germline values: CDR1 SGHRS, CDR2 YFSETQ. The full variable domain, in which reference TRBV5-1 and TRBJ2-7 provide the parts outside the CDR3, is KAGVTQTPRYLIKTRGQQVTLSCSPISGHRSVSWYQQTPGQGLQFLFEYFSETQRNKGNFPGRFSGRQFSNSRSEMNVSTLELGDSALYLCASSLFSGQGGHEQYFGPGTRLTVT.

The J gene is TRBJ1-1, the V gene TRBV18; TRBD1 might be the D (6 bases). The CDR3 runs to 13 residues. Trimming cost V 8 bases and J 6 bases, with 16 bases left between them. Germline CDR1 KGHSH, CDR2 LQKENI. The CDR3 nucleotides are TGTGCCAGCAGCCCTGGGGGCCAGGCTGAAGCTTTCTTT. It yields the protein CASSPGGQAEAFF. Full variable domain (rest looked up from reference TRBV18 and TRBJ1-1): NAGVMQNPRHLVRRRGQEARLRCSPMKGHSHVYWYRQLPEEGLKFMVYLQKENIIDESGMPKERFSAEFPKEGPSILRIQQVVRGDSAAYFCASSPGGQAEAFFGQGTRLTVV.

The chain recombines TRBV5-1 with TRBJ2-5, with D possibly being TRBD2 (5 bases). This CDR3 spans 15 amino acids. Germline CDR1 and CDR2: SGHRS and YFSETQ. With 5 bases removed from V and 1 base from J, the gap between germline ends came to 15 bases. The CDR3 is CASSRSGMGQETQYF. In nucleotides, the CDR3 is TGCGCCAGCAGTCGGTCGGGGATGGGCCAAGAGACCCAGTACTTC.

V usage is TRBV5-4 and J usage is TRBJ1-1; 8 nucleotides line up with TRBD1. This CDR3 is built from 15 residues. Germline trimming cut 4 bases from V and 5 bases from J; bases unmatched to any gene: 10. CDR1 is SGHNT and CDR2 is YYREEE in the germline V gene (reference sequence). CDR3 in DNA: TGTGCCAGCAGCCTACGACAGGGGATCAAAACTGAAGCTTTCTTT. Its protein is CASSLRQGIKTEAFF.

The chain has TRBV6-5 and TRBJ1-2; TRBD1 matches 7 bases. The germline gives CDR1 MNHEY, CDR2 SVGAGI. This CDR3 is 14 amino acids long. After removal of 8 bases from V and 5 bases from J, the junction contained 11 bases not matched to a gene. CDR3: CASSSPATGYGYTF. CDR3 in DNA: TGTGCCAGCTCCTCCCCTGCGACAGGGTATGGCTACACCTTC.

The chain combines TRBV6-1 with TRBJ2-3; TRBD2 matches at 7 bases. J was trimmed by 1 base and V by 0 bases; bases with no gene match: 4. There are 16 residues in the CDR3. CDR1 and CDR2 (germline): MNHNS, SASEGT. For the CDR3, the DNA is TGTGCCAGCAGTGAAGCGCGCCTAGCGGGCACAGATACGCAGTATTTT. Protein: CASSEARLAGTDTQYF.

The gene calls are TRBV2 and TRBJ1-4; 7 bases line up with TRBD1. CDR1 SNHLY and CDR2 FYNNEI come from the germline V gene. The junction had 3 bases not matched to a gene; V was cut back by 3 bases and J by 5 bases. CDR3 size: 14 residues. CDR3 residues: CASSETGMNEKLFF. CDR3 coding DNA: TGTGCCAGCAGTGAGACAGGGATGAATGAAAAACTGTTTTTT.

The chain employs TRBV4-1 and TRBJ1-3; possible D gene TRBD1, 5 bases. CDR1 is MGHRA, CDR2 YSYEKL, per germline. The length of the CDR3 is 15 residues. The V gene lost 3 bases and the J gene lost 5 bases, with 14 bases spanning the gap. CDR3 loop: CASSQGQGLRNTIYF. The CDR3 region has the DNA TGCGCCAGCAGCCAGGGGCAGGGCCTAAGAAACACCATATATTTT.

The chain recombines TRBV28 with TRBJ1-6; D gene ambiguous. Trimming took off 10 bases at V and 7 bases at J, with 14 bases between the two ends. Germline V gene sequence: CDR1 MDHEN, CDR2 SYDVKM. This CDR3 is built from 13 residues. The CDR3 DNA follows: TGTGCCACTTCGAGGGATTTCAATTCACCCCTCCACTTT. It codes for CATSRDFNSPLHF.

The sample holds a few counts of this clone. This rearrangement joins TRBV15 to TRBJ1-4; the D is unclear. CDR3 length: 16 amino acids. Trimming took off 4 bases at V and 2 bases at J, with 14 bases between the two ends. Germline CDR1 is LNHNV and CDR2 is YYDKDF (reference sequence). The CDR3 coding sequence is TGTGCCACCAGCACTGGGTCGACCGGGACTAATGAAAAACTGTTTTTT. Translating gives CATSTGSTGTNEKLFF.

J is TRBJ1-2 and V is TRBV7-8; TRBD1 matches 7 bases. V dropped 4 bases and J dropped 4; count of bases not matched to a gene: 6. Germline lookup yields CDR1 SGHVS and CDR2 FQNEAQ. The CDR3 covers 14 residues. The CDR3 region is CASSSIGTAYGYTF. Here the CDR3 DNA reads TGTGCCAGCAGCTCCATAGGGACAGCCTATGGCTACACCTTC.

The chain couples TRBV27 to TRBJ2-7; TRBD2 is a possible D gene (7 bases). Germline CDR1 and CDR2: MNHEY and SMNVEV (reference sequence). V was cut by 3 bases and J by 12 bases, with 12 bases left in between. The CDR3 contains 11 residues. CDR3 sequence: CASSFGGRPYF. In DNA, the CDR3 is TGTGCCAGCAGTTTCGGGGGGCGGCCGTACTTC.

The CDR3 sequence is CASGLAGDRVRHYGYTF. For the CDR3, the DNA is TGTGCTAGTGGTTTGGCAGGGGACAGGGTGCGCCACTATGGCTACACCTTC. The gene calls are TRBV12-5 and TRBJ1-2, with 9 bases matching TRBD1. The CDR3 contains 17 residues. From germline, CDR1 is LGHNT and CDR2 FRNRAP. V shed 1 base, J shed 3 bases, and the junction held 9 bases outside the gene matches. Drawing the rest from reference TRBV12-5 and TRBJ1-2, the complete variable domain is DARVTQTPRHKVTEMGQEVTMRCQPILGHNTVFWYRQTMMQGLELLAYFRNRAPLDDSGMPKDRFSAEMPDATLATLKIQPSEPRDSAVYFCASGLAGDRVRHYGYTFGSGTRLTVV.

This sequence joins TRBV12-3 or TRBV12-4 and TRBJ1-1; possibly TRBD1 for D (5 bases). V gave up 9 bases and J gave up 1 base, with 12 bases separating them. The CDR3 has 13 residues. The CDR3 region has the DNA TGTGCCAGTCAAATCGGACAGAACACTGAAGCTTTCTTT. This encodes CASQIGQNTEAFF.

The rearrangement joins TRBV7-9 to TRBJ1-3; 7 bases align to TRBD1. CDR3 length equals 15 residues. V was pared by 5 bases and J by 0 bases, with 4 bases of the junction left unmatched. Germline CDR1 reads SEHNR; CDR2 reads FQNEAQ (reference sequence). This chain's CDR3 is CASSPGGNSGNTIYF. In DNA, the CDR3 is TGTGCCAGCAGCCCAGGGGGAAACTCTGGAAACACCATATATTTT.

The V call is TRBV28, the J call TRBJ2-1, with D possibly TRBD2 on 6 matching bases. The CDR3 runs to 16 residues. Germline CDR1 and CDR2: MDHEN and SYDVKM. V dropped 6 bases and J dropped 7 bases, with 22 bases sitting between them. CDR3 DNA: TGTGCCAGCAGCCCCCCCGTGCCCCGGGCGGGGAATGAGCAGTTCTTC. Translated, it gives CASSPPVPRAGNEQFF.

This clone was observed a single time. This rearrangement joins TRBV5-1 to TRBJ1-3; D call uncertain. CDR1 is SGHRS and CDR2 is YFSETQ in the germline V gene. The CDR3 covers 16 residues. V was cut by 0 bases and J by 0 bases, with 10 bases left in between. The CDR3 DNA sequence: TGCGCCAGCAGCTTGGCCGGAGGATTCTCTGGAAACACCATATATTTT. Its translation is CASSLAGGFSGNTIYF.

This clone was observed once. This chain connects TRBV29-1 to TRBJ2-5, with 8 bases fitting TRBD2. Unmatched junction bases numbered 8, after V lost 5 bases and J lost 0 bases. Germline V CDR1 and CDR2: SQVTM, ANQGSEA. CDR3 size: 15 residues. The CDR3 reads CSVQGQRGYQETQYF. The CDR3 nucleotides are TGCAGCGTTCAGGGCCAGCGGGGGTACCAAGAGACCCAGTACTTC. Using reference TRBV29-1 and TRBJ2-5 for the parts outside the CDR3, the full variable domain is SAVISQKPSRDICQRGTSLTIQCQVDSQVTMMFWYRQQPGQSLTLIATANQGSEATYESGFVIDKFPISRPNLTFSTLTVSNMSPEDSSIYLCSVQGQRGYQETQYFGPGTRLLVL.

The rearrangement uses TRBV6-6 and TRBJ1-1; no clear D. Germline CDR1 MNHNY, CDR2 SVGAGI (reference sequence). The CDR3 loop spans 15 amino acids. Between the trimmed V and J ends, which lost 2 bases and 4 bases, there was a span of 14 bases. CDR3 in DNA: TGTGCCAGCAGTTACGCGATATTTGATGGCACTGAAGCTTTCTTT. As protein: CASSYAIFDGTEAFF.

CDR3 nucleotides: TGCGCCAGCAGCCAAGTGAGGCCAGGAGGTGGAAACACCATATATTTT. Its translation: CASSQVRPGGGNTIYF. The rearrangement joins TRBV4-1 to TRBJ1-3; D is undetermined. Trimming took 1 base from V and 3 from J, leaving 13 bases between them. The germline gives CDR1 MGHRA, CDR2 YSYEKL. CDR3 length equals 16 residues.

The J gene is TRBJ1-4, the V gene TRBV11-2; no firm D call. This CDR3 is built from 14 residues. Per the germline V gene, CDR1 is SGHAT and CDR2 is FQNNGV. V was trimmed by 7 bases and J by 1 base, leaving 10 bases between them. CDR3: CASTGFLTNEKLFF. As DNA, the CDR3 is TGTGCCAGCACAGGATTTTTAACTAATGAAAAACTGTTTTTT.

The chain links TRBV7-2 to TRBJ2-3; 8 bases line up with TRBD2. The length of the CDR3 is 14 residues. Per the germline V gene, CDR1 is SGHTA and CDR2 is FQGNSA. J gave up 4 bases and V 5 bases, and 5 bases lay outside the gene matches. This CDR3 is CASSRGLESDTQYF. In DNA form, the CDR3 reads TGTGCCAGCAGCCGGGGACTAGAATCAGATACGCAGTATTTT.

The chain couples TRBV7-9 to TRBJ1-1, with 8 bases lining up with TRBD1. This CDR3 contains 14 residues. V trimming: 4 bases; J trimming: 3 bases; junction bases outside the gene matches: 4. In germline, CDR1 is SEHNR, CDR2 FQNEAQ (reference sequence). CDR3 loop: CASSSGGSDTEAFF. CDR3 bases: TGTGCCAGCAGCTCAGGGGGCTCGGACACTGAAGCTTTCTTT.

This clone was seen a single time. This chain uses TRBV7-2 with TRBJ1-6; D gene uncertain. Trimming pared 5 bases from V and 13 bases from J, leaving 15 bases between. CDR3 length: 13 residues. The germline V gene encodes CDR1 SGHTA and CDR2 FQGNSA. CDR3 coding DNA: TGTGCCAGCAGCCCCGGGATTCGTGGGCCCCTCCACTTT. Translated: CASSPGIRGPLHF.

The chain recombines TRBV6-2 or TRBV6-3 with TRBJ1-5; D may be TRBD1 (5 bases). The CDR3 is 14 amino acids. The germline gives CDR1 MNHEY, CDR2 SVGEGT. V lost 4 bases to trimming and J lost 1 base, with 8 bases between them. In DNA form, the CDR3 reads TGTGCCAGCAGTTTCGACAGAAGCAATCAGCCCCAGCATTTT. This gives the protein CASSFDRSNQPQHF.